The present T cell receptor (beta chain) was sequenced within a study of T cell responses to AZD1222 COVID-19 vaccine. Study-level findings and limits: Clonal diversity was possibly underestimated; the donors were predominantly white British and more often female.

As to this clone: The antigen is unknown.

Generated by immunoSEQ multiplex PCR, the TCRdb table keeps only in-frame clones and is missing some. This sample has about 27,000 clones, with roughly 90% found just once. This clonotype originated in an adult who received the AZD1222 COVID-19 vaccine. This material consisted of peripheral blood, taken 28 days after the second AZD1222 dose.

CDR3 nucleotides: TGCGCCAGCACAAGGGACAGACAAGAGACCCAGTACTTC. Translated: CASTRDRQETQYF. The genes are TRBV5-1 and TRBJ2-5; 7 bases are a match to TRBD1. The CDR3 runs to 13 residues. The J segment lost 2 bases and the V segment lost 6 bases, leaving 4 bases of the junction unmatched. Germline values: CDR1 SGHRS, CDR2 YFSETQ.